This T cell receptor (beta chain) was identified in a study of blood T cell repertoires in COVID-19. Across the study: Both acute and convalescent COVID-19 samples were obtained from the United States, Italy and Spain.

The CDR3 totals 14 residues. Germline CDR1 LGHNT, CDR2 FRNRAP. Trimming removed 0 bases at V and 2 bases at J, with 7 bases between. TCRdb keeps only in-frame clones here, not all; method: immunoSEQ multiplex PCR. The sample has approximately 140,000 clones, roughly 90% seen once. The sequenced sample consisted of peripheral blood. This clonotype originated in a man between 45 and 60 years old with active or convalescent COVID-19. The rearrangement uses TRBV12-5 and TRBJ1-1, with unresolved D. CDR3 nucleotides: TGTGCTAGTGGTTTGGTACTAGTTAACACTGAAGCTTTCTTT. Its protein is CASGLVLVNTEAFF.